Listed here is a single T cell receptor beta chain. The repertoire was sequenced with immunoSEQ multiplex PCR; TCRdb's copy has only in-frame clones and lacks some. The repertoire consists of around 150,000 clones, with over 85% occurring once and the leading ten covering 9.5% to 15%. The data are from a study of control samples from healthy donors and cancer patients. CDR3 length: 13 residues. The V and J ends lost 5 bases and 2 bases respectively, with 9 bases between them. CDR1 is SGHTA and CDR2 is FQGNSA in the germline V gene. The TCR sequence derives from a man younger than 40 in good health. The genes are TRBV7-2 and TRBJ1-2; D is unclear. The sequencing sample was made of blood. Here the CDR3 DNA reads TGTGCCAGCAGCCCCGCCCGGAACTATGGCTACACCTTC. This sequence encodes CASSPARNYGYTF.